The rows below give T cell receptor beta chains drawn from one sample of a study of blood T cell repertoires in COVID-19. Method: immunoSEQ multiplex PCR; TCRdb's copy keeps in-frame clones and lacks some. Among approximately 170,000 clones, about 83% were seen once, and the ten largest hold approximately 2.6%. The specimen sequenced was peripheral blood. These receptors all stem from a woman aged 80 or over with COVID-19, enrolled during active disease. CDR3s include the opening cysteine and the closing phenylalanine or tryptophan. The D gene is left open where the match is weak. A clone size is listed for some rows: how often the clone was seen (once, few, many), or a class if it is expanded.

J: TRBJ1-1; V: TRBV5-1; D: .; size: few; CDR3: CASSGGQFTQAFF; DNA: TGCGCCAGCAGCGGTGGACAGTTCACCCAAGCTTTCTTT
J: TRBJ2-4; V: TRBV7-9; D: TRBD2; size: .; CDR3: CASSLEGLAGEKYF; DNA: TGTGCCAGCAGCTTAGAGGGACTAGCGGGGGAAAAGTACTTC
J: TRBJ2-7; V: TRBV5-1; D: .; size: .; CDR3: CASRLTEMKDEQYF; DNA: TGCGCCAGCAGGCTGACAGAGATGAAAGACGAGCAGTACTTC
J: TRBJ2-1; V: TRBV28; D: .; size: .; CDR3: CASSLYRQPGDEQFF; DNA: TGTGCCAGCAGTTTATACCGGCAACCTGGAGATGAGCAGTTCTTC
J: TRBJ2-3; V: TRBV24-1; D: .; size: .; CDR3: CATSEAGWTDTQYF; DNA: TGTGCCACCAGTGAGGCCGGGTGGACAGATACGCAGTATTTT
J: TRBJ1-1; V: TRBV5-8; D: .; size: .; CDR3: CASGSYTEAFF; DNA: TGTGCCAGTGGCAGTTACACTGAAGCTTTCTTT
J: TRBJ2-1; V: TRBV7-8; D: .; size: .; CDR3: CASSLGRTNEQFF; DNA: TGTGCCAGCAGCTTAGGGAGGACCAATGAGCAGTTCTTC
J: TRBJ2-7; V: TRBV20-1; D: TRBD2; size: .; CDR3: CSASIAGSFRYEQYF; DNA: TGCAGTGCTAGTATAGCGGGGAGCTTCCGCTACGAGCAGTACTTC
J: TRBJ2-7; V: TRBV19; D: .; size: .; CDR3: CASSEAPGSYEQYF; DNA: TGTGCCAGTAGTGAGGCTCCTGGCTCCTACGAGCAGTACTTC
J: TRBJ1-4; V: TRBV11-2; D: .; size: once; CDR3: CASSRTGTSNEKLFF; DNA: TGTGCCAGCAGCCGGACCGGGACAAGTAATGAAAAACTGTTTTTT
J: TRBJ2-1; V: TRBV11-1; D: .; size: .; CDR3: CASSLRDWYNEQFF; DNA: TGTGCCAGCAGCTTGAGGGACTGGTACAATGAGCAGTTCTTC
J: TRBJ2-5; V: TRBV27; D: .; size: .; CDR3: CASSSPGETQYF; DNA: TGTGCCAGCAGTTCCCCCGGGGAGACCCAGTACTTC
J: TRBJ1-5; V: TRBV12-3/TRBV12-4; D: .; size: .; CDR3: CASRGRENQPQHF; DNA: TGTGCCAGCAGGGGGAGGGAAAATCAGCCCCAGCATTTT
J: TRBJ1-5; V: TRBV27; D: .; size: .; CDR3: CASSFFSNQPQHF; DNA: TGTGCCAGCAGTTTCTTTAGCAATCAGCCCCAGCATTTT
J: TRBJ2-7; V: TRBV5-6; D: TRBD1; size: .; CDR3: CASSPTGQGHYEQYF; DNA: TGTGCCAGCAGCCCGACCGGACAGGGGCACTACGAGCAGTACTTC
J: TRBJ2-1; V: TRBV7-3; D: TRBD1; size: .; CDR3: CASSYQGPGGNEQFF; DNA: TGTGCCAGCAGCTATCAGGGGCCAGGGGGCAATGAGCAGTTCTTC